The 17 T cell receptor beta chains given below trace back to one sample, sequenced in a study of post-analysis software for immune sequencing data (dated by TCRdb to the mid-2010s). Study-level results and caveats: Patients showed significantly higher frequencies than controls for five TRBV segments, among them TRBV5-6, TRBV5-1 and TRBV20-1.

No antigens are known for them. The library was produced with PCR. Sequencing took place on an Illumina HiSeq 2500. Unique molecular identifiers were incorporated into TCR beta cDNA libraries to reduce PCR and sequencing biases. TCRdb ran its own pipeline on the public reads, namely fastp trimming at Q25 and MiXCR clone calling, and kept in-frame beta chains. Rows are unified per CDR3 protein, each entry keeping the most common DNA and genes. The sample table records just over 250,000 distinct CDR3 sequences; 30% to 45% of these occur just once. The top ten hold under 5.5% of the sample. The sequenced sample was blood. Source of these receptors: a girl between 5 and 17 years old with multiple sclerosis.

The chain employs TRBV7-2 and TRBJ2-5; D unclear. The DNA matches TRBJ2-4 better at its end, which makes the J call doubtful. This CDR3 is built from 12 residues. Germline values: CDR1 SGHTA, CDR2 FQGNSA. Written as DNA, the CDR3 is TGTGCCAGCAGCTTTCTCACTAACATTCAGTACTTC. This codes for CASSFLTNIQYF.

At least ten counts were recorded for this clonotype. The chain has TRBV20-1 and TRBJ1-5, with D maybe TRBD1 (6 bases). The CDR3 is 16 residues long. In germline, CDR1 is DFQATT, CDR2 SNEGSKA (reference sequence). Trimming cost V 0 bases and J 7 bases, with 19 bases left between them. The CDR3 DNA reads as TGCAGTGCTAGAGATTGGCAGGGGCGAATTGAACAGCCCCAGCATTTT. Translating gives CSARDWQGRIEQPQHF.

This clonotype was recorded at least ten times. The rearrangement joins TRBV9 to TRBJ2-1; 9 bases line up with TRBD2. The length of the CDR3 is 16 residues. Germline CDR1 and CDR2: SGDLS and YYNGEE. Losses at the gene ends were 0 bases for V and 10 bases for J; bases not matched to a gene: 11. The CDR3 spells CASSVAGLAGTEEQFF. Written as DNA, the CDR3 is TGTGCCAGCAGCGTAGCTGGCCTAGCGGGGACCGAGGAGCAGTTCTTC. Filled out from reference TRBV9 and TRBJ2-1, the complete variable domain reads DSGVTQTPKHLITATGQRVTLRCSPRSGDLSVYWYQQSLDQGLQFLIQYYNGEERAKGNILERFSAQQFPDLHSELNLSSLELGDSALYFCASSVAGLAGTEEQFFGPGTRLTVL.

This clonotype was observed a handful of times. The chain is built from TRBV28 and TRBJ2-1; possibly TRBD2 for D (5 bases). With 7 bases removed from V and 7 bases from J, the gap between germline ends came to 11 bases. The CDR3 contains 12 residues. Germline V gene sequence: CDR1 MDHEN, CDR2 SYDVKM. The CDR3 protein is CASTGTGNEQFF. The CDR3 DNA is TGTGCCAGCACGGGAACGGGAAATGAGCAGTTCTTC.

This clonotype was found many times. This rearrangement joins TRBV7-2 to TRBJ1-5, with a possible D match to TRBD1 (5 bases). Trimming cost V 2 bases and J 4 bases, with 15 bases left between them. Looked up from germline, CDR1 is SGHTA and CDR2 is FQGNSA. The CDR3 sequence is 16 residues long. The CDR3 DNA reads as TGTGCCAGCAGCTTACTAGCAGGGATAGTTAATCAGCCCCAGCATTTT. Residues: CASSLLAGIVNQPQHF.

The chain links TRBV5-1 to TRBJ1-1, with TRBD1 as a possible D gene (5 bases). Germline assignment: CDR1 SGHRS and CDR2 YFSETQ. This CDR3 has 15 residues. The ends were cut back, 0 bases at V and 3 bases at J, with 12 bases in the middle. The chain's CDR3 is CASSLAGGWDTEAFF. The CDR3 DNA is TGCGCCAGCAGCTTGGCTGGGGGATGGGACACTGAAGCTTTCTTT.

Regarding this clonotype: A much more abundant neighbour one base away suggests this may be a read error. The J gene is TRBJ2-5, the V gene TRBV6-6, with TRBD2 matching over 7 bases. Germline loops: CDR1 MNHNY, CDR2 SVGAGI (reference sequence). The CDR3 is 14 amino acids. V shed 7 bases, J shed 11 bases, and the junction held 16 bases outside the gene matches. This chain's CDR3 is CASKALAVHNEQYF. Here the CDR3 DNA reads TGTGCCAGCAAAGCGCTAGCGGTTCACAATGAGCAGTACTTC.

This clonotype was seen ten or more times. V usage is TRBV5-1 and J usage is TRBJ1-2; 7 bases fit TRBD1. CDR3 length equals 13 residues. The trim removed 3 bases at V and 4 bases at J, leaving 3 bases unmatched. Germline V gene sequence: CDR1 SGHRS, CDR2 YFSETQ. The CDR3 protein is CASSSGTAYGYTF. CDR3 DNA: TGCGCCAGCAGCTCCGGGACAGCCTATGGCTACACCTTC.

Details on this clonotype: This clone may be a read error of a much larger clone one base away. This sequence joins TRBV27 and TRBJ2-5; TRBD2 matches 16 bases. This CDR3 has 17 residues. Germline V lookup: CDR1 MNHEY, CDR2 SMNVEV (reference sequence). Unmatched junction bases numbered 12, after V lost 3 bases and J lost 11 bases. The CDR3 nucleotides read TGTGCCAGCAGTTTTTTCCTTGGGACTAGCGGGAGGGTGGAGCAGTACTTC. It translates to CASSFFLGTSGRVEQYF.

This clonotype was counted only a few times. The V call is TRBV6-1, the J call TRBJ1-5; D is perhaps TRBD1 (5 bases). Germline lookup yields CDR1 MNHNS and CDR2 SASEGT. This CDR3 contains 15 residues. V gave up 4 bases and J gave up 0 bases, with 10 bases separating them. The CDR3 here is CASSGTGNSNQPQHF. The CDR3 region has the DNA TGTGCCAGCAGTGGAACAGGTAATAGCAATCAGCCCCAGCATTTT.

A few counts support this clonotype. The J gene is TRBJ1-1, the V gene TRBV20-1; 7 nucleotides align to TRBD1. CDR3 length: 14 amino acids. Losses at the gene ends were 3 bases for V and 1 base for J; bases not matched to a gene: 5. Germline CDR1 is DFQATT and CDR2 is SNEGSKA (reference sequence). CDR3: CSARATGRNTEAFF. The CDR3 DNA reads as TGCAGTGCTAGGGCGACAGGGAGGAACACTGAAGCTTTCTTT.

This chain joins TRBV19 and TRBJ1-3; D call uncertain. Germline CDR1 is LNHDA and CDR2 is SQIVND (reference sequence). The V and J ends lost 6 bases and 0 bases respectively, with 6 bases between them. CDR3 length: 13 amino acids. The CDR3 nucleotides read TGTGCCAGTAGGGCCAGCTCTGGAAACACCATATATTTT. Its translation: CASRASSGNTIYF.

This clonotype was detected many times. CDR3 coding DNA: TGCAGTGCTAGCGGGACTAGCGGTAACACAGATACGCAGTATTTT. Protein sequence: CSASGTSGNTDTQYF. The genes are TRBV20-1 and TRBJ2-3; 11 nucleotides align to TRBD2. The CDR3 length is 15 residues. V lost 3 bases to trimming and J lost 2 bases; unmatched junction nucleotides: 4. Germline V gene data show CDR1 as DFQATT and CDR2 as SNEGSKA (reference sequence).

This chain uses TRBV7-9 with TRBJ2-5; D is possibly TRBD1 (5 bases). CDR3 length: 11 amino acids. Germline lookup yields CDR1 SEHNR and CDR2 FQNEAQ (reference sequence). Trimming took 1 base from V and 11 from J, leaving 8 bases between them. The CDR3 sequence: CASSLVQGQYF. DNA for the CDR3: TGTGCCAGCAGCTTAGTCCAGGGTCAGTACTTC. Combining the CDR3 with reference TRBV7-9 and TRBJ2-5 gives the whole variable domain DTGVSQNPRHKITKRGQNVTFRCDPISEHNRLYWYRQTLGQGPEFLTYFQNEAQLEKSRLLSDRFSAERPKGSFSTLEIQRTEQGDSAMYLCASSLVQGQYFGPGTRLLVL.

This clonotype showed up many times. This chain connects TRBV4-1 to TRBJ1-5; D is uncertain. The CDR3 length is 16 residues. The germline V and J ends were trimmed by 5 bases and 2 bases, with 16 bases remaining between them. CDR1 is MGHRA, CDR2 YSYEKL, per germline. CDR3 amino acids: CASSSLTTAGNQPQHF. The CDR3 bases are TGCGCCAGCAGCTCCCTCACGACGGCAGGCAATCAGCCCCAGCATTTT.

This clonotype has only one observation. The chain joins TRBV12-3 or TRBV12-4 to TRBJ2-3, with 9 bases identical to TRBD1. This CDR3 region has 16 residues. With V trimmed by 6 bases and J by 3 bases, 10 bases remained unmatched. The CDR3 coding sequence is TGTGCCAGCAGGCCCCGGGACAGGGTGAGAACAGATACGCAGTATTTT. It encodes CASRPRDRVRTDTQYF.

Remarks on this clonotype: Compared with germline, one end of the junction differs, possibly owing to a read error. This chain links TRBV20-1 with TRBJ1-2; TRBD1 aligns across 9 bases. The CDR3 length is 12 residues. Looked up from germline, CDR1 is DFQATT and CDR2 is SNEGSKA (reference sequence). CDR3 in DNA: TGCAGGGCTACAGGGGGCAGCTATGGCTACACCTTC. Its protein product is CRATGGSYGYTF.